This TCR beta chain came from a study of post-analysis software for immune sequencing data. Whole-study context: Disease courses included relapsing-remitting, secondary progressive and progressive-relapsing multiple sclerosis.

Carried by the TCR beta cDNA libraries were unique molecular identifiers. Input populations of roughly 0.95 to 10 million T cells gave rise to around 480,000 cDNA molecules. One entry per CDR3 protein, called by TCRdb with MiXCR from the PCR reads. The sample includes around 190,000 distinct CDR3 sequences, approximately 28% of them seen just once. As for this clonotype: Its antigen is not identified.

Trimming pared 7 bases from V and 4 bases from J, leaving 15 bases between. In germline, CDR1 is LNHDA, CDR2 SQIVND (reference sequence). The CDR3 is 14 amino acids. General study results and limits: Patients with multiple sclerosis recorded significantly lower normalized Chao1 diversity than controls, the study found. Those samples that were prepared in the same batch co-clustered strongly by F measure. Roughly 5 TRBV segments occurring more often in patients than controls included TRBV5-6, TRBV5-1 and TRBV20-1.

Material: blood. The chain recombines TRBV19 with TRBJ2-3; D uncertain. This TCR derives from a girl aged 2-17 years with multiple sclerosis. The chain's CDR3 is CASKDVARADTQYF. The CDR3 DNA reads TGTGCCAGTAAAGACGTAGCAAGGGCAGATACGCAGTATTTT.